This T cell receptor beta chain originates from a study of T cell repertoires in cytomegalovirus infection. Across the study: CMV epitopes used comprised recently identified HLA-C-restricted ones and well-studied HLA-B-restricted ones. General study results and limits: Dominating the ex vivo response were HLA-C-restricted CMV-specific TCR beta clonotypes.

Concerning this clonotype itself: Its cognate antigen is unknown.

This CDR3 is built from 14 residues. The V gene end was trimmed by 5 bases and the J gene end by 5 bases; junction bases not matched to a gene: 5. Germline assignment: CDR1 LGHNA and CDR2 YSLEER. TCRdb independently ran MiXCR on the reads; one entry per CDR3 protein. The sample records approximately 89,000 distinct CDR3 sequences, more than 20% being singletons. The material was CD8+ T cells from cultured PBMCs, obtained from culture after CMV antigen stimulation. This clonotype was sampled from a human donor in good health (CMV status not recorded). Some clones in this sample may be carry-over from other donors' samples. The genes are TRBV4-3 and TRBJ2-7, with 11 bases aligning to TRBD1. CDR3 region: CASSAGTGGDEQYF. The CDR3, as DNA: TGCGCCAGCAGCGCCGGGACAGGGGGTGACGAGCAGTACTTC.